This entry lists 31 T cell receptor beta chains sequenced from one sample in a study of persistence of HIV-infected CD4 T cells. Overlapping HIV-1 Gag 15-mer peptides at approximately 0.96 ug per peptide per mL were used. Sorting of responding CD4+ T cells relied on upregulated CD40 ligand together with CD69. The libraries were made with immunoSEQ version 4 in survey mode. The method was immunoSEQ multiplex PCR; TCRdb's version includes in-frame clones alone and lacks a portion of them. This sample carries some 9,200 clones, approximately 81% of them seen once, and the ten largest clones take approximately 2%. The antigens these receptors bind are not known. The sample here was CD4+ T cells sorted from PBMCs after approximately 20-hour stimulation, taken from a patient who received antiretroviral therapy. These receptors were obtained from an adult woman with HIV who was CMV-seropositive.

This rearrangement joins TRBV2 to TRBJ2-5; possibly TRBD2 for D (5 bases). Germline-derived CDR1 and CDR2 are SNHLY and FYNNEI. There are 13 residues in the CDR3. The V and J ends lost 3 bases and 7 bases respectively, with 12 bases between them. The CDR3 protein is CASSDDGKGTQYF. The CDR3 DNA reads TGTGCCAGCAGTGACGACGGGAAAGGGACCCAGTACTTC.

Only one count was recorded for this clone. The chain uses TRBV18 and TRBJ1-1; D remains ambiguous. The V gene lost 2 bases and the J gene lost 7 bases, with 14 bases spanning the gap. CDR3 length: 14 residues. Germline CDR1 is KGHSH and CDR2 is LQKENI. Here the CDR3 DNA reads TGTGCCAGCTCACCAAGGTCGGCAGGCTTTGAAGCTTTCTTT. Translating it yields CASSPRSAGFEAFF.

J is TRBJ2-1 and V is TRBV27, with 10 bases that match TRBD2. The CDR3 is 17 amino acids. The germline CDR1 and CDR2 sequences are MNHEY and SMNVEV (reference sequence). V gave up 2 bases and J gave up 5 bases; unmatched junction bases: 9. The CDR3 loop is CASSLRTSGGLNNEQFF. As DNA, the CDR3 is TGTGCCAGCAGTTTAAGGACTAGCGGAGGTTTAAACAATGAGCAGTTCTTC.

V gene TRBV3-1 (or the pseudogene TRBV3-2) combines with J gene TRBJ2-3; the D is unclear. V shed 4 bases and J shed 7 bases, with 9 bases lying between them. This CDR3 is built from 12 residues. Germline lookup yields CDR1 LGHDT and CDR2 YNNKEL (reference sequence). The CDR3 nucleotides read TGTGCCAGCAGCCTCGGACCGTATACGCAGTATTTT. This gives the protein CASSLGPYTQYF.

The J gene is TRBJ2-3, the V gene TRBV18; D uncertain. This CDR3 spans 16 amino acids. Trimming removed 0 bases from V and 0 bases from J, with 10 bases in between. Per the germline V gene, CDR1 is KGHSH and CDR2 is LQKENI. CDR3 loop: CASSPPGILSTDTQYF. The CDR3 DNA reads TGTGCCAGCTCACCACCGGGGATTCTTAGCACAGATACGCAGTATTTT. Variable domain in full (rest from reference TRBV18 and TRBJ2-3): NAGVMQNPRHLVRRRGQEARLRCSPMKGHSHVYWYRQLPEEGLKFMVYLQKENIIDESGMPKERFSAEFPKEGPSILRIQQVVRGDSAAYFCASSPPGILSTDTQYFGPGTRLTVL.

V and J are TRBV9 and TRBJ2-7, with D perhaps matching TRBD2 (5 bases). V was cut by 2 bases and J by 1 base, with 10 bases left in between. Germline-derived CDR1 and CDR2 are SGDLS and YYNGEE. The CDR3 consists of 14 residues. The CDR3 here is CASSVDGLSYEQYF. CDR3 in DNA: TGTGCCAGCAGCGTGGATGGACTGTCCTACGAGCAGTACTTC.

This chain uses TRBV3-1 (or the pseudogene TRBV3-2) with TRBJ1-2; no reliable D call. From germline, CDR1 is LGHDT and CDR2 YNNKEL (reference sequence). Trimming removed 3 bases from V and 4 bases from J, with 15 bases in between. The CDR3 is 15 residues long. CDR3 sequence: CASSHSGITLYGYTF. The CDR3 DNA is TGTGCCAGCAGCCATAGCGGGATAACCCTCTATGGCTACACCTTC.

V is TRBV2 and J is TRBJ2-3, with 9 bases matching TRBD2. The CDR3 length is 14 residues. Germline V gene sequence: CDR1 SNHLY, CDR2 FYNNEI. The J segment lost 6 bases and the V segment lost 6 bases, leaving 7 bases of the junction unmatched. CDR3 bases: TGTGCCAGCAGGGCCGGGACTAGCTCCGATACGCAGTATTTT. It yields the protein CASRAGTSSDTQYF.

The chain uses TRBV28 and TRBJ1-2, with 7 positions matching TRBD1. CDR3 length: 14 amino acids. Unmatched junction bases numbered 8, after V lost 5 bases and J lost 5 bases. The germline CDR1 and CDR2 sequences are MDHEN and SYDVKM. CDR3 nucleotide sequence: TGTGCCAGCAGTCCAATGGGACAGTTGTATGGCTACACCTTC. Its protein product is CASSPMGQLYGYTF.

V is TRBV7-9 and J is TRBJ1-2; D uncertain. Germline loops: CDR1 SEHNR, CDR2 FQNEAQ (reference sequence). The CDR3 runs 15 residues. Deletions cut 4 bases from V and 4 bases from J, with 16 bases between. For the CDR3, the DNA is TGTGCCAGCAGCTCCTCCGATACTAGGAGCTATGGCTACACCTTC. Encoded protein: CASSSSDTRSYGYTF.

The J gene is TRBJ1-2, the V gene TRBV6-5; D not certain. The CDR3 runs 13 residues. Germline V gives CDR1 MNHEY, CDR2 SVGAGI. V was pared by 6 bases and J by 3 bases, with 11 bases between. The CDR3 nucleotides are TGTGCCAGCAGACCACGAGGGTACTATGGCTACACCTTC. This gives the protein CASRPRGYYGYTF.

This chain uses TRBV5-5 with TRBJ1-2; no reliable D call. The germline V gene has CDR1 SGHKS and CDR2 YYEKEE (reference sequence). The CDR3 has 15 amino acids. Trimming cost V 4 bases and J 4 bases, with 17 bases left between them. CDR3 nucleotide sequence: TGTGCCAGCAGCACGTGGACGGGAACGATCTATGGCTACACCTTC. Protein product: CASSTWTGTIYGYTF. The full variable domain, in which reference TRBV5-5 and TRBJ1-2 provide the parts outside the CDR3, is DAGVTQSPTHLIKTRGQQVTLRCSPISGHKSVSWYQQVLGQGPQFIFQYYEKEERGRGNFPDRFSARQFPNYSSELNVNALLLGDSALYLCASSTWTGTIYGYTFGSGTRLTVV.

This clone has a handful of counts. As DNA, the CDR3 is TGTGCCTGGAGTGTCGGACAGGGTGGTAATGAAAAACTGTTTTTT. It specifies CAWSVGQGGNEKLFF. The chain combines TRBV30 with TRBJ1-4; 8 bases line up with TRBD1. V was clipped by 0 bases and J by 4 bases; unmatched bases: 4. The CDR3 is 15 residues long. Germline V lookup: CDR1 GTSNPN, CDR2 SVGIG (reference sequence).

There are a few counts of this clone. The chain recombines TRBV7-3 with TRBJ2-5, with D hard to call. This CDR3 has 15 amino acids. Trimming pared 1 base from V and 1 base from J, leaving 10 bases between. Per germline, CDR1 SGHTA and CDR2 FQGTGA. Here the CDR3 reads CASSLSSNLQETQYF. CDR3 DNA: TGTGCCAGCAGCTTAAGTTCGAACCTCCAAGAGACCCAGTACTTC.

The chain recombines TRBV6-5 with TRBJ1-1; D is unclear. Germline values: CDR1 MNHEY, CDR2 SVGAGI. Trimming pared 6 bases from V and 1 base from J, leaving 9 bases between. The CDR3 extends over 13 amino acids. The CDR3 spells CASRGVGNTEAFF. The CDR3 DNA reads TGTGCCAGCAGAGGAGTGGGGAACACTGAAGCTTTCTTT.

The rearrangement uses TRBV30 and TRBJ1-5, with D possibly TRBD1 on 6 matching bases. V lost 5 bases and J 4 bases, leaving 12 bases between the germline ends. The germline gives CDR1 GTSNPN, CDR2 SVGIG (reference sequence). This CDR3 is built from 13 residues. The CDR3 sequence: CAWAGTTNQPQHF. CDR3 in DNA: TGTGCCTGGGCCGGGACAACGAATCAGCCCCAGCATTTT. The whole variable domain, remainder taken from reference TRBV30 and TRBJ1-5, is SQTIHQWPATLVQPVGSPLSLECTVEGTSNPNLYWYRQAAGRGLQLLFYSVGIGQISSEVPQNLSASRPQDRQFILSSKKLLLSDSGFYLCAWAGTTNQPQHFGDGTRLSIL.

This clone was observed once. The chain has TRBV2 and TRBJ2-1; maybe TRBD2 (6 bases). The germline V gene has CDR1 SNHLY and CDR2 FYNNEI. The length of the CDR3 is 15 residues. The V and J ends lost 7 bases and 7 bases respectively, with 20 bases between them. The CDR3 DNA follows: TGTGCCAGCACCCCGGGATCTCTCGGGGGTAATGAGCAGTTCTTC. Translating gives CASTPGSLGGNEQFF.

The genes are TRBV6-2 or TRBV6-3 and TRBJ1-2; D unresolved. Looked up from germline, CDR1 is MNHEY and CDR2 is SVGEGT. Trimming pared 5 bases from V and 7 bases from J, leaving 20 bases between. CDR3 length equals 15 residues. The CDR3 region is CASSAGATAAGGYTF. CDR3 nucleotides: TGTGCCAGCAGTGCAGGAGCGACCGCTGCGGGTGGCTACACCTTC.

The chain uses TRBV3-1 (or the pseudogene TRBV3-2) and TRBJ2-7; TRBD1 agrees at 8 bases. Looked up from germline, CDR1 is LGHDT and CDR2 is YNNKEL (reference sequence). The CDR3 totals 18 residues. With V trimmed by 4 bases and J by 1 base, 15 bases remained unmatched. CDR3: CASSLLEDRAFGSYEQYF. CDR3 in DNA: TGTGCCAGCAGCCTCTTGGAGGACAGGGCCTTTGGATCCTACGAGCAGTACTTC.

This sequence joins TRBV7-9 and TRBJ1-3; D might be TRBD1 (6 bases). With 2 bases removed from V and 0 bases from J, the gap between germline ends came to 14 bases. Per the germline V gene, CDR1 is SEHNR and CDR2 is FQNEAQ (reference sequence). The CDR3 runs to 17 residues. This chain's CDR3 is CASSLRTAGASGNTIYF. CDR3 in DNA: TGTGCCAGCAGCTTACGAACGGCAGGGGCCTCTGGAAACACCATATATTTT.

This clone was recorded a few times. The V and J genes are TRBV29-1 and TRBJ1-5, with 8 bases fitting TRBD1. J lost 4 bases, V lost 7 bases, and 12 bases had no gene match. This CDR3 has 15 amino acids. In germline, CDR1 is SQVTM, CDR2 ANQGSEA. Here the CDR3 DNA reads TGCAGCGCTAGATGGGGGACAGGAAGGAATCAGCCCCAGCATTTT. This gives the protein CSARWGTGRNQPQHF.

The chain employs TRBV7-6 and TRBJ2-2; 7 bases are shared with TRBD2. CDR1 is SGHVS and CDR2 is FNYEAQ in the germline V gene. The CDR3 is made up of 14 amino acids. Trimming at V came to 5 bases and at J to 6 bases, leaving 6 bases not matched to a gene. The CDR3 here is CASSTRGLAGELFF. The CDR3 coding sequence is TGTGCCAGCAGCACCCGCGGACTAGCCGGGGAGCTGTTTTTT.

J is TRBJ1-3 and V is TRBV6-5, with a possible D match to TRBD1 (5 bases). There are 16 residues in the CDR3. Trimming removed 2 bases at V and 0 bases at J, with 11 bases between. Germline values: CDR1 MNHEY, CDR2 SVGAGI. The CDR3 DNA is TGTGCCAGCAGTTACGGGGGGGGAGGCTCTGGAAACACCATATATTTT. Translated, it gives CASSYGGGGSGNTIYF.

This chain links TRBV5-4 with TRBJ1-2; 7 nucleotides line up with TRBD1. Germline CDR1 is SGHNT and CDR2 is YYREEE (reference sequence). After removal of 4 bases from V and 6 bases from J, the junction contained 12 bases not matched to a gene. The CDR3 has 15 amino acids. This CDR3 reads CASSGDPTGTHGYTF. CDR3 bases: TGTGCCAGCAGCGGTGACCCGACAGGGACCCATGGCTACACCTTC. Combining the CDR3 with reference TRBV5-4 and TRBJ1-2 gives the whole variable domain ETGVTQSPTHLIKTRGQQVTLRCSSQSGHNTVSWYQQALGQGPQFIFQYYREEENGRGNFPPRFSGLQFPNYSSELNVNALELDDSALYLCASSGDPTGTHGYTFGSGTRLTVV.

The genes are TRBV6-1 and TRBJ1-2; a weak D match, TRBD1 (5 bases). The CDR3 length is 15 residues. V was cut by 0 bases and J by 5 bases, with 13 bases left in between. The V gene's germline CDR1 is MNHNS and CDR2 SASEGT. CDR3 coding DNA: TGTGCCAGCAGTGAAGCGCAGGGACCGCAGTATGGCTACACCTTC. Amino acid sequence: CASSEAQGPQYGYTF.

CDR3 in amino acids: CASSASRRLNGYTF. The DNA of the CDR3 is TGCGCCAGCAGTGCCTCGAGGAGGCTGAATGGCTACACCTTC. The chain has TRBV10-2 and TRBJ1-2, with D unresolved. CDR3 length: 14 amino acids. Trimming cost V 4 bases and J 6 bases, with 15 bases left between them. The germline V gene has CDR1 WSHSY and CDR2 SAAADI.

The chain has TRBV7-2 and TRBJ1-1; TRBD1 might be the D (6 bases). This CDR3 has 15 residues. CDR1 SGHTA and CDR2 FQGNSA come from the germline V gene. Trimming stripped 6 bases from V and 3 bases from J, with 17 bases between. The CDR3 DNA is TGTGCCAGCAGGCTTAACCCACAGGGACACACTGAAGCTTTCTTT. Protein: CASRLNPQGHTEAFF.

This clone occurred once. The chain combines TRBV7-2 with TRBJ2-5, with TRBD2 matching 15 bases. The CDR3 sequence is 17 residues long. The V gene end was trimmed by 6 bases and the J gene end by 4 bases; junction bases not matched to a gene: 9. From germline, CDR1 is SGHTA and CDR2 FQGNSA. This chain's CDR3 is CASSRTSGGAAAETQYF. The CDR3 nucleotides read TGTGCCAGCAGTCGGACTAGCGGGGGGGCCGCGGCAGAGACCCAGTACTTC.

V usage is TRBV5-1 and J usage is TRBJ1-4; D uncertain. The germline V gene has CDR1 SGHRS and CDR2 YFSETQ. There are 16 residues in the CDR3. Deletions cut 1 base from V and 8 bases from J, with 18 bases between. The CDR3 DNA reads as TGCGCCAGCAGCTTGTCCGCAGGCGTCTCAGGCGAAAAACTGTTTTTT. Encoded protein: CASSLSAGVSGEKLFF.

This clone was observed a few times. The chain combines TRBV6-2 or TRBV6-3 with TRBJ2-7; D is tentatively TRBD1 or TRBD2 (5 bases each). This CDR3 has 13 residues. With 0 bases removed from V and 2 bases from J, the gap between germline ends came to 5 bases. CDR1 is MNHEY and CDR2 is SVGEGT in the germline V gene. The CDR3 loop reads CASSYSGAYEQYF. The CDR3 coding sequence is TGTGCCAGCAGTTACTCGGGGGCCTACGAGCAGTACTTC.

The J gene is TRBJ2-1, the V gene TRBV2; 8 bases match TRBD1. This CDR3 has 16 residues. V lost 2 bases and J lost 3; bases outside the gene matches: 6. Germline V gives CDR1 SNHLY, CDR2 FYNNEI. CDR3 region: CASSETQGANYNEQFF. Written as DNA, the CDR3 is TGTGCCAGCAGTGAAACCCAGGGGGCGAACTACAATGAGCAGTTCTTC.